The 25 T cell receptor beta chains below come from one sample, sequenced in a study of PD-L1 blockade in urothelial cancer. Clones were sequenced by immunoSEQ multiplex PCR, and TCRdb holds only the in-frame ones, with some missing. The data show some 41,000 clones, approximately 89% seen once. The sequencing used PBMCs, collected around atezolizumab (anti-PD-L1) treatment. The receptor set was obtained from a man older than 75 with urothelial cancer.

The chain combines TRBV5-1 with TRBJ2-3, with 15 bases aligning to TRBD2. The CDR3 length is 17 residues. CDR1 and CDR2 (germline): SGHRS, YFSETQ. The ends lost 4 bases at V and 8 bases at J; junction bases unmatched: 11. The CDR3 bases are TGCGCCAGCAGCGACCTCCTTCGGGGACTAGCGGGAGGTACGCAGTATTTT. It encodes CASSDLLRGLAGGTQYF.

This chain joins TRBV9 and TRBJ2-3, with 7 positions matching TRBD2. The trim removed 7 bases at V and 4 bases at J, leaving 3 bases unmatched. The CDR3 is 12 residues long. CDR1 SGDLS and CDR2 YYNGEE come from the germline V gene. The CDR3 DNA is TGTGCCAGCGGGCGGGAGTCAGATACGCAGTATTTT. This encodes CASGRESDTQYF. Variable domain in full (rest from reference TRBV9 and TRBJ2-3): DSGVTQTPKHLITATGQRVTLRCSPRSGDLSVYWYQQSLDQGLQFLIQYYNGEERAKGNILERFSAQQFPDLHSELNLSSLELGDSALYFCASGRESDTQYFGPGTRLTVL.

The gene calls are TRBV6-1 and TRBJ1-3; 7 bases align to TRBD1. Germline CDR1 is MNHNS and CDR2 is SASEGT. This CDR3 comprises 14 residues. The ends lost 6 bases at V and 4 bases at J; junction bases unmatched: 6. Here the CDR3 reads CASRTGTDGNTIYF. The DNA for the CDR3 is TGTGCCAGCAGGACAGGGACTGACGGAAACACCATATATTTT.

The V call is TRBV2, the J call TRBJ1-1; no clear D gene. CDR1 and CDR2 from the germline V gene are SNHLY and FYNNEI. V was pared by 4 bases and J by 2 bases, with 2 bases between. This CDR3 is 11 amino acids long. CDR3 DNA sequence: TGTGCCAGCAGTGCTAACACTGAAGCTTTCTTT. Protein: CASSANTEAFF.

The chain links TRBV18 to TRBJ2-1; no firm D call. Trimming took 2 bases from V and 2 from J, leaving 10 bases between them. The length of the CDR3 is 15 residues. CDR1 and CDR2 (germline): KGHSH, LQKENI. The CDR3 spells CASSPNTSPYNEQFF. The CDR3 region has the DNA TGTGCCAGCTCACCAAATACATCACCCTACAATGAGCAGTTCTTC.

The J gene is TRBJ2-4, the V gene TRBV25-1; a possible D gene is TRBD2 (5 bases). The CDR3 is made up of 16 amino acids. Germline CDR1 MGHDK, CDR2 SYGVNS. Trimming stripped 5 bases from V and 3 bases from J, with 17 bases between. The CDR3 loop reads CASSPRTGIDKNIQYF. The CDR3 DNA reads TGTGCCAGCAGTCCCCGCACGGGGATCGACAAAAACATTCAGTACTTC.

V is TRBV5-4 and J is TRBJ2-6, with a tentative D call TRBD2 (5 bases). The germline V gene has CDR1 SGHNT and CDR2 YYREEE (reference sequence). The CDR3 sequence is 18 residues long. V gave up 3 bases and J gave up 0 bases, with 16 bases separating them. CDR3 amino acids: CASSSDFPKSSGANVLTF. In DNA, the CDR3 is TGTGCCAGCAGCTCGGACTTTCCTAAGAGCTCTGGGGCCAACGTCCTGACTTTC.

The chain has TRBV29-1 and TRBJ2-3; D is undetermined. Germline values: CDR1 SQVTM, CDR2 ANQGSEA. CDR3 size: 12 residues. V was clipped by 4 bases and J by 6 bases, with 11 bases between them. The CDR3 is CSVGARRDTQYF. CDR3 nucleotide sequence: TGCAGCGTTGGGGCGAGAAGGGATACGCAGTATTTT.

The genes are TRBV14 and TRBJ1-2, with D perhaps matching TRBD1 (6 bases). The CDR3 sequence is 12 residues long. From germline, CDR1 is SGHDN and CDR2 FVKESK. Between the trimmed V and J ends, which lost 5 bases and 6 bases, there was a span of 10 bases. CDR3 nucleotides: TGTGCCAGCAGCGGACAGTCCCATGGCTACACCTTC. Its translation is CASSGQSHGYTF.

The gene calls are TRBV9 and TRBJ2-1, with 9 bases aligning to TRBD1. This CDR3 contains 16 residues. V was clipped by 2 bases and J by 7 bases; unmatched bases: 10. Germline V gene sequence: CDR1 SGDLS, CDR2 YYNGEE. CDR3 DNA: TGTGCCAGCAGCGTTCGGACAGGGGAAAGTCGGAATGAGCAGTTCTTC. As protein: CASSVRTGESRNEQFF.

CDR3 DNA: TGTGCCAGCAGGATCCAGGGGGCGAACACTGAAGCTTTCTTT. This codes for CASRIQGANTEAFF. V gene TRBV6-1 combines with J gene TRBJ1-1; 8 nucleotides match TRBD1. The CDR3 covers 14 residues. V lost 6 bases and J lost 1; bases outside the gene matches: 4. Germline V CDR1 and CDR2: MNHNS, SASEGT.

The CDR3 is CATSYRSTNEKLFF. CDR3 nucleotide sequence: TGTGCCACCAGCTACAGATCAACTAATGAAAAACTGTTTTTT. The genes are TRBV15 and TRBJ1-4; the D is unclear. The CDR3 has 14 amino acids. The V and J ends lost 5 bases and 0 bases respectively, with 7 bases between them. Per the germline V gene, CDR1 is LNHNV and CDR2 is YYDKDF (reference sequence).

This chain links TRBV18 with TRBJ1-5; a weak D match, TRBD1 (6 bases). Germline values: CDR1 KGHSH, CDR2 LQKENI. This CDR3 has 14 amino acids. Trimming left V 6 bases short and J 2 bases short, with 11 bases between. The chain's CDR3 is CASSPGQGNQPQHF. CDR3 nucleotides: TGTGCCAGCTCGCCGGGACAAGGCAATCAGCCCCAGCATTTT.

V is TRBV28 and J is TRBJ2-7, with 8 bases lining up with TRBD1. Germline V gives CDR1 MDHEN, CDR2 SYDVKM. Trimming at V came to 6 bases and at J to 3 bases, leaving 7 bases not matched to a gene. The CDR3 covers 14 residues. This chain's CDR3 is CASRRQGLSYEQYF. The CDR3 nucleotides are TGTGCCAGCAGGAGACAGGGGCTTAGCTACGAGCAGTACTTC.

This clone was counted only a few times. The V call is TRBV29-1, the J call TRBJ2-3; 7 bases line up with TRBD2. The V segment lost 8 bases and the J segment 6 bases; nucleotides outside the gene matches: 11. The V gene's germline CDR1 is SQVTM and CDR2 ANQGSEA. This CDR3 comprises 13 residues. CDR3 in amino acids: CSFQAGSVDTQYF. The CDR3 bases are TGCAGCTTCCAAGCGGGGTCCGTGGATACGCAGTATTTT.

This rearrangement joins TRBV13 to TRBJ2-7; 10 nucleotides align to TRBD2. Germline loops: CDR1 PRHDT, CDR2 FYEKMQ (reference sequence). The CDR3 covers 16 residues. V lost 5 bases, J lost 1 base, and 8 bases stayed unmatched. The chain's CDR3 is CASSPRTSGGSYEQYF. Written as DNA, the CDR3 is TGTGCCAGCAGCCCAAGGACTAGCGGAGGATCCTACGAGCAGTACTTC.

The CDR3 DNA sequence: TGCAGTGGAGGAGAAGGTCACGAGCAGTACTTC. Translation: CSGGEGHEQYF. This rearrangement joins TRBV20-1 to TRBJ2-7; D is undetermined. The V gene lost 7 bases and the J gene lost 5 bases, with 12 bases spanning the gap. Germline V CDR1 and CDR2: DFQATT, SNEGSKA (reference sequence). This CDR3 has 11 amino acids.

The rearrangement joins TRBV5-1 to TRBJ2-7, with a possible D match to TRBD1 (5 bases). The CDR3 is made up of 14 amino acids. V was clipped by 4 bases and J by 3 bases, with 14 bases between them. Germline V lookup: CDR1 SGHRS, CDR2 YFSETQ. The CDR3 DNA reads as TGCGCCAGCAGCCCGAGTGACAGAGACTACGAGCAGTACTTC. Amino acids: CASSPSDRDYEQYF.

The V call is TRBV15, the J call TRBJ2-1; D possibly corresponds to TRBD2 (6 bases). Germline CDR1 LNHNV, CDR2 YYDKDF (reference sequence). This CDR3 has 17 residues. V gave up 5 bases and J gave up 3 bases, with 20 bases separating them. CDR3 nucleotides: TGTGCCACCAGCGAGTGGGGGGTGGGCGTGGGCTACAATGAGCAGTTCTTC. The encoded protein is CATSEWGVGVGYNEQFF.

The rearrangement joins TRBV6-5 to TRBJ2-1, with a possible D match to TRBD2 (5 bases). Per the germline V gene, CDR1 is MNHEY and CDR2 is SVGAGI. The germline V and J ends were trimmed by 4 bases and 5 bases, with 12 bases remaining between them. The CDR3 extends over 14 amino acids. The CDR3 is CASSWAGRNNEQFF. CDR3 DNA: TGTGCCAGCAGTTGGGCGGGTAGGAACAATGAGCAGTTCTTC.

The rearrangement uses TRBV28 and TRBJ1-1, with D unclear. Germline V lookup: CDR1 MDHEN, CDR2 SYDVKM. The CDR3 covers 14 residues. The ends were cut back, 7 bases at V and 1 base at J, with 13 bases in the middle. The CDR3 loop is CASTGGAKNTEAFF. DNA of the CDR3: TGTGCCAGCACAGGAGGAGCAAAGAACACTGAAGCTTTCTTT.

The chain is built from TRBV7-2 and TRBJ1-1; 9 bases fit TRBD1. Per the germline V gene, CDR1 is SGHTA and CDR2 is FQGNSA. The ends lost 4 bases at V and 3 bases at J; junction bases unmatched: 6. This CDR3 has 15 amino acids. The CDR3: CASSWGQGGDTEAFF. CDR3 sequence (DNA): TGTGCCAGCAGCTGGGGACAGGGTGGGGACACTGAAGCTTTCTTT.

Here the CDR3 reads CASRRTGVEAFF. The CDR3, as DNA: TGTGCCAGCAGGCGGACAGGGGTTGAAGCTTTCTTT. This chain joins TRBV7-2 and TRBJ1-1; 9 bases are a match to TRBD1. After removal of 6 bases from V and 7 bases from J, the junction contained 3 bases not matched to a gene. The CDR3 consists of 12 residues. Germline V gives CDR1 SGHTA, CDR2 FQGNSA.

The chain joins TRBV15 to TRBJ2-2; D not certain. This CDR3 contains 16 residues. Germline CDR1 is LNHNV and CDR2 is YYDKDF (reference sequence). V dropped 0 bases and J dropped 1 base, with 9 bases sitting between them. The CDR3 is CATSRDWRLNTGELFF. The CDR3 DNA reads TGTGCCACCAGCAGAGATTGGCGGCTGAACACCGGGGAGCTGTTTTTT.

The V and J genes are TRBV14 and TRBJ2-1; TRBD2 matches 10 bases. Germline trimming cut 0 bases from V and 6 bases from J; bases unmatched to any gene: 8. The CDR3 covers 17 residues. The germline CDR1 and CDR2 sequences are SGHDN and FVKESK. The CDR3 nucleotides are TGTGCCAGCAGCCAAGATTTTGCTAGCGGGAGCCTCAATGAGCAGTTCTTC. Translated: CASSQDFASGSLNEQFF.